This T cell receptor beta chain appears in the sequencing data of a study of cytomegalovirus exposure and HLA in healthy donors. The wider study: It was reported in a later analysis that the 120 validation repertoires used the same platform as the 666 first-cohort repertoires. Study results and limitations: A few of the chains that were CMV-associated were confirmed in vitro to be specific for CMV antigens. The tendency of first-cohort TCR clusters to co-occur in the 110 or so validation repertoires emerged from a later analysis.

Generated by immunoSEQ multiplex PCR, the TCRdb table keeps only in-frame clones and is missing some. The sample lists roughly 130,000 clones; about four fifths were seen once. A note on this clone: Its antigen is as yet unknown.

Germline lookup yields CDR1 SNHLY and CDR2 FYNNEI. Trimming took 7 bases from V and 0 from J, leaving 12 bases between them. The CDR3 is made up of 14 amino acids. The chain is built from TRBV2 and TRBJ1-1; D is ambiguous. The sequencing sample was made of PBMCs. This TCR was recovered from a young woman in good health and CMV-seronegative. The CDR3 spells CASTPEVLNTEAFF. The CDR3 nucleotides are TGTGCCAGCACCCCTGAGGTACTGAACACTGAAGCTTTCTTT.